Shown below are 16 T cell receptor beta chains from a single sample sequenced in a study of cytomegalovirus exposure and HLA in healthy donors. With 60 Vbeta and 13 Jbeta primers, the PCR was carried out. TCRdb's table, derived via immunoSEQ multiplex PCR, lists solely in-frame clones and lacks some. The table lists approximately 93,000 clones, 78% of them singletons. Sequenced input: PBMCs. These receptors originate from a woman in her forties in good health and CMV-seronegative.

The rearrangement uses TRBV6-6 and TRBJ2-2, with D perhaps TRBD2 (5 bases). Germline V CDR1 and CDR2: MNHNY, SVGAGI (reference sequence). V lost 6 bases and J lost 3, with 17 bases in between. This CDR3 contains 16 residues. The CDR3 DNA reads TGTGCCAGCAGCCACCCCATCGGACTTCACACCGGGGAGCTGTTTTTT. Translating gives CASSHPIGLHTGELFF.

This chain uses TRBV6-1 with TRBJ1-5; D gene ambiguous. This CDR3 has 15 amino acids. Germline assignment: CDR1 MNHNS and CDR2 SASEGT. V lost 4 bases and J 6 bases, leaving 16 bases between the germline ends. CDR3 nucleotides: TGTGCCAGCAGTGGAGGAAGAGGGCTCGGTCAGCCCCAGCATTTT. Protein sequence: CASSGGRGLGQPQHF.

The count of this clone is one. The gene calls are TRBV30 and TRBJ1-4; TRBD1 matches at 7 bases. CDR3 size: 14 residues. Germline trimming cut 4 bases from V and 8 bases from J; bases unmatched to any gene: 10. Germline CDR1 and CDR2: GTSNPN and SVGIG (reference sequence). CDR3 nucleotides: TGTGCCTGGACCGTTCGGACCAGGGGGGAAAAACTGTTTTTT. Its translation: CAWTVRTRGEKLFF.

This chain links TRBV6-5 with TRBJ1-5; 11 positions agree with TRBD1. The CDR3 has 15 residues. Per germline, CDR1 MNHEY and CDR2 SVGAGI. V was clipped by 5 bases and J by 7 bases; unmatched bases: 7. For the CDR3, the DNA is TGTGCCAGCAGTGCGGACAGGGGGCTACGGCAGCCCCAGCATTTT. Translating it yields CASSADRGLRQPQHF.

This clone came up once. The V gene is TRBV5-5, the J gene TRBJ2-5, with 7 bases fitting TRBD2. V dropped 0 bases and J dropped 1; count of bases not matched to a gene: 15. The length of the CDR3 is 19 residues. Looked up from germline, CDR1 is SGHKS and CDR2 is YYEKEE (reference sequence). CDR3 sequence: CASSLGALGAGRAQETQYF. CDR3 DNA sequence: TGTGCCAGCAGCTTGGGCGCCCTAGGGGCGGGGAGGGCCCAAGAGACCCAGTACTTC. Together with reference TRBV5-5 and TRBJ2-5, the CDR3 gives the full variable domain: DAGVTQSPTHLIKTRGQQVTLRCSPISGHKSVSWYQQVLGQGPQFIFQYYEKEERGRGNFPDRFSARQFPNYSSELNVNALLLGDSALYLCASSLGALGAGRAQETQYFGPGTRLLVL.

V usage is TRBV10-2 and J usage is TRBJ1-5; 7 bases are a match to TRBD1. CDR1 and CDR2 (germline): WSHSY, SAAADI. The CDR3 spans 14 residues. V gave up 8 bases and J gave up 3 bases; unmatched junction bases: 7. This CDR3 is CASGRGQPNQPQHF. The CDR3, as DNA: TGCGCCAGCGGACGGGGACAGCCCAATCAGCCCCAGCATTTT.

CDR3 sequence (DNA): TGTGCCAGCAGCCCCCGGCCAGGGGAGGGCACCATATATTTT. This sequence encodes CASSPRPGEGTIYF. The chain couples TRBV9 to TRBJ1-3; a possible D gene is TRBD1 (6 bases). V dropped 4 bases and J dropped 9 bases, with 17 bases sitting between them. The germline CDR1 and CDR2 sequences are SGDLS and YYNGEE. There are 14 residues in the CDR3.

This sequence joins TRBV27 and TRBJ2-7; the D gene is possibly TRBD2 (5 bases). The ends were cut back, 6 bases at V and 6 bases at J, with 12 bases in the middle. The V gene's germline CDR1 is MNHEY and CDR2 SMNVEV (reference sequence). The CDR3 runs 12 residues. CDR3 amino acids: CASSPPRGEQYF. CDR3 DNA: TGTGCCAGCAGCCCTCCTCGGGGCGAGCAGTACTTC.

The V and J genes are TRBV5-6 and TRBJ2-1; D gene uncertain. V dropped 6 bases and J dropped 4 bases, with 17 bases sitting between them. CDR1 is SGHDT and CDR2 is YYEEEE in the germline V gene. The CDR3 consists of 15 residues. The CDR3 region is CASTPRVLIYNEQFF. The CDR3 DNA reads TGTGCCAGCACCCCCCGAGTCCTAATATACAATGAGCAGTTCTTC.

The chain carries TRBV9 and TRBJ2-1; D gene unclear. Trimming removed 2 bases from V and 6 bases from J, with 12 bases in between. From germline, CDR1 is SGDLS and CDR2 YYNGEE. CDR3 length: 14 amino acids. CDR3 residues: CASSVGPPGNEQFF. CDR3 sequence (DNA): TGTGCCAGCAGCGTGGGCCCACCCGGCAATGAGCAGTTCTTC.

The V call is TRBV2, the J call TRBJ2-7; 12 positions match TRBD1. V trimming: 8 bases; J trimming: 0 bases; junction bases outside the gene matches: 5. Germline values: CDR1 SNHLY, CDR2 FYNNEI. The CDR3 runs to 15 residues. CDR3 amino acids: CASQWGQGASYEQYF. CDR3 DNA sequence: TGTGCCAGCCAGTGGGGACAGGGGGCCTCCTACGAGCAGTACTTC.

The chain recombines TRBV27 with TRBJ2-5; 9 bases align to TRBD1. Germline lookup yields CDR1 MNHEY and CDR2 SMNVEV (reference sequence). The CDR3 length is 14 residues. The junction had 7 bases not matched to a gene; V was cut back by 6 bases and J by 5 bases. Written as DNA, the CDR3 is TGTGCCAGCAGCGCGGGACAGGGACACGAGACCCAGTACTTC. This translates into CASSAGQGHETQYF.

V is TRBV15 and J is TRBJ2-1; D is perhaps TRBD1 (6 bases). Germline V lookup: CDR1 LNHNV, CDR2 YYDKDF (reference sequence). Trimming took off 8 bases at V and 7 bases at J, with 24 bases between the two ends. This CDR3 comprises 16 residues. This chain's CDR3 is CATANSETGNWNEQFF. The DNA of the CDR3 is TGTGCCACCGCAAATTCTGAAACAGGGAATTGGAATGAGCAGTTCTTC.

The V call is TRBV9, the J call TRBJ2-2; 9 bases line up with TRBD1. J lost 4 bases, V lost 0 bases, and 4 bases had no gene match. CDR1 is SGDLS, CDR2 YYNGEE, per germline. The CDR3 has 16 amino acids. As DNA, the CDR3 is TGTGCCAGCAGCGTAGATACAGGGGGCAGCACCGGGGAGCTGTTTTTT. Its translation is CASSVDTGGSTGELFF.

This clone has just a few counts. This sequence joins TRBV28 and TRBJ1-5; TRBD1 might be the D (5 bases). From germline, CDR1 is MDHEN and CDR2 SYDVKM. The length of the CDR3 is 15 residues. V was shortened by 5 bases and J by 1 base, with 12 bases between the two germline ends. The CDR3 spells CASSPPGGSNQPQHF. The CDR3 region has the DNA TGTGCCAGCAGTCCTCCCGGGGGGAGCAATCAGCCCCAGCATTTT.

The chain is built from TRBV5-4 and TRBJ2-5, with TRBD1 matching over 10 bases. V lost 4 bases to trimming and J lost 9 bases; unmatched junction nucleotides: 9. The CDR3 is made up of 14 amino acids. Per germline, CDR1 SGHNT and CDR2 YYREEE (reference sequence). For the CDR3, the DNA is TGTGCCAGCAGCCCGGGACAGGGGCTATGGGCCCAGTACTTC. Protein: CASSPGQGLWAQYF.